The 10 T cell receptor beta chains reported below all come from one sample, sequenced in a study of graft-versus-host responses after intestinal transplantation. Plating of some 200,000 CFSE-labeled responder cells was done together with some 200,000 irradiated, violet-dye-labeled stimulator cells. TCRdb's table, derived via immunoSEQ multiplex PCR, lists solely in-frame clones and lacks some. The table lists some 22,000 clones, around 41% of them singletons, with over 1.5% in the top ten. The starting material was alloreactive CD8+ T cells from a mixed lymphocyte reaction culture, obtained before intestinal transplant. Sample subset: CFSE-low proliferating T cells sorted from approximately 6-day pre-transplant mixed lymphocyte reaction (GvH or HvG direction). All receptors derive from a human patient who received an intestinal transplant.

This clone occurred a few times. The V gene is TRBV4-1, the J gene TRBJ2-7; 8 nucleotides line up with TRBD2. The CDR3 covers 14 residues. The germline V gene encodes CDR1 MGHRA and CDR2 YSYEKL. With 4 bases clipped from V and 7 bases from J, the junction kept 9 bases outside the gene matches. DNA for the CDR3: TGCGCCAGCAGCCCCGGGGCGGGAGGTTGGGAGCAGTACTTC. This encodes CASSPGAGGWEQYF.

The chain carries TRBV6-6 and TRBJ2-2; 11 bases match TRBD2. CDR1 MNHNY and CDR2 SVGAGI come from the germline V gene (reference sequence). The CDR3 totals 15 residues. The V segment lost 7 bases and the J segment 0 bases; nucleotides outside the gene matches: 1. Here the CDR3 DNA reads TGTGCCAGCAAGGGACTAGCGGCGAACACCGGGGAGCTGTTTTTT. This sequence encodes CASKGLAANTGELFF.

This chain joins TRBV6-5 and TRBJ2-7; 8 nucleotides line up with TRBD2. V lost 10 bases and J lost 6; bases outside the gene matches: 11. Germline V lookup: CDR1 MNHEY, CDR2 SVGAGI. This CDR3 comprises 13 residues. CDR3 in amino acids: CATSQRENGEQYF. The CDR3 coding sequence is TGTGCCACCTCCCAGCGGGAGAACGGCGAGCAGTACTTC.

This clone ranks as medium-sized. The J gene is TRBJ2-7, the V gene TRBV21-1; TRBD2, the table's D call, lacks a check against the DNA. TRBV21-1 is marked as a pseudogene. CDR3 size: 16 residues. The CDR3 DNA reads TGTGCCAGCAGCAACCTCGGCGGGAGTCTCTCCTACGAGCAGTACTTC. Translation: CASSNLGGSLSYEQYF.

This clone is labeled medium-sized. The V and J genes are TRBV9 and TRBJ1-2; D uncertain. Germline V gene sequence: CDR1 SGDLS, CDR2 YYNGEE. The CDR3 has 14 residues. V lost 0 bases, J lost 4 bases, and 10 bases lay in between. CDR3 region: CASSVVDTAYGYTF. Here the CDR3 DNA reads TGTGCCAGCAGCGTAGTCGACACGGCCTATGGCTACACCTTC.

The gene calls are TRBV5-1 and TRBJ2-7, with unresolved D. Trimming took off 2 bases at V and 4 bases at J, with 13 bases between the two ends. Germline lookup yields CDR1 SGHRS and CDR2 YFSETQ. The CDR3 runs to 14 residues. The CDR3 is CASSFGPPVYEQYF. Here the CDR3 DNA reads TGCGCCAGCAGCTTTGGCCCTCCCGTATACGAGCAGTACTTC.

This clone is medium-sized. The chain carries TRBV6-5 and TRBJ1-2; TRBD1 matches at 9 bases. CDR1 and CDR2 from the germline V gene are MNHEY and SVGAGI. Germline trimming cut 6 bases from V and 5 bases from J; bases unmatched to any gene: 4. The CDR3 runs to 13 residues. This chain's CDR3 is CASRTGGRYGYTF. CDR3 coding DNA: TGTGCCAGCAGAACAGGGGGCAGGTATGGCTACACCTTC.

This clone turned up a few times. This chain connects TRBV27 to TRBJ2-7, with D unresolved. V was pared by 0 bases and J by 4 bases, with 7 bases between. The CDR3 contains 13 residues. CDR1 MNHEY and CDR2 SMNVEV come from the germline V gene (reference sequence). The DNA for the CDR3 is TGTGCCAGCAGTTTATCATGGATATACGAGCAGTACTTC. It codes for CASSLSWIYEQYF.

The rearrangement joins TRBV7-9 to TRBJ1-4; unclear D gene. CDR3 length: 16 amino acids. Deletions cut 4 bases from V and 8 bases from J, with 20 bases between. CDR1 and CDR2 (germline): SEHNR, FQNEAQ (reference sequence). The CDR3 region is CASSSSQVYPPEKLFF. The CDR3 region has the DNA TGTGCCAGCAGCTCCAGCCAAGTATACCCACCCGAAAAACTGTTTTTT.

This clone is classed as medium-sized. The chain links TRBV28 to TRBJ1-5; 11 positions match TRBD1. Germline V gene data show CDR1 as MDHEN and CDR2 as SYDVKM. CDR3 length: 17 residues. V trimming: 7 bases; J trimming: 7 bases; junction bases outside the gene matches: 15. CDR3 DNA: TGTGCCAGCACCCCCGCCGGGACAGGGGGTATCGGGCAGCCCCAGCATTTT. Amino acids: CASTPAGTGGIGQPQHF.